The clone carrying this TCR beta chain showed up just once. Original analysis: Filtering differed since immunoSEQ provided only junctions, with no quality scores. The assay was immunoSEQ multiplex PCR, and TCRdb's table has in-frame clones only and misses some. The DNA was the basis for D and trimming; V, J and clone size are from that table. This table has 2 million to 2.5 million clones, approximately 90% appearing once. Germline CDR1 is SGHKS and CDR2 is YYEKEE (reference sequence). There are 14 residues in the CDR3. Losses at the gene ends were 4 bases for V and 10 bases for J; bases not matched to a gene: 8. This sample was included in a study of shared clonotypes between healthy human individuals. On the study more broadly: Ranging from 18 to 49 in age, donors were a couple of women and a few men. Three plates were used per donor for CD4 naive, three for CD4 memory, two for CD8 naive and one for CD8 memory.

This receptor was taken from a man younger than 35 in good health. Some clones in this sample may be carry-over from other donors' samples. This chain links TRBV5-5 with TRBJ1-4; 9 bases fit TRBD1. The source material was naive CD4+ T cells from PBMCs. The sample's subset: CD45RA+ positively selected. CDR3 protein: CASSQDRGARKLFF. CDR3 DNA: TGTGCCAGCAGCCAGGACAGGGGCGCTAGAAAACTGTTTTTT.